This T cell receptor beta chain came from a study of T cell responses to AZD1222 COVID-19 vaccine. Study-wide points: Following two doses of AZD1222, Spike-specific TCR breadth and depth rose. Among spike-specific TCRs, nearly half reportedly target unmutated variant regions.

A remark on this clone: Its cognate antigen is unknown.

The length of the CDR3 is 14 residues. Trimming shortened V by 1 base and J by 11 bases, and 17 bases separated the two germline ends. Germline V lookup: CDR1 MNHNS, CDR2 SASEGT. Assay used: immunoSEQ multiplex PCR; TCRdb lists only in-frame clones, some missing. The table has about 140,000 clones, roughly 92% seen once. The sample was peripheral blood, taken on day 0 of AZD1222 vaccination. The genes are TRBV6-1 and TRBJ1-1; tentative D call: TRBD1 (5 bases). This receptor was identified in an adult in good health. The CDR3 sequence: CASSEVAGDGVAFF. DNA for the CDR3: TGTGCCAGCAGTGAAGTGGCGGGGGATGGGGTCGCTTTCTTT.